This T cell receptor (beta chain) appears in the sequencing data of a study of blood T cells in healthy people across ages. Then a second PCR, running roughly 7 to 11 cycles, was carried out with a sample-barcoded 5' primer and a J-beta primer mix. TCRdb independently ran MiXCR on the 5' RACE reads; one entry per CDR3 protein. This sample has 910,000 or so distinct CDR3 sequences, with around 54% found just once. Total RNA, at least 5 micrograms per sample, came from PBMCs. The CDR3 loop spans 15 amino acids. Germline V gives CDR1 SGHVS, CDR2 FQNEAQ. Losses at the gene ends were 2 bases for V and 11 bases for J; bases not matched to a gene: 12.

The sequence was collected from a woman aged 55 to 70 in good health. The rearrangement links TRBV7-8 to TRBJ2-5; 9 positions match TRBD2. Sequences were obtained from blood. The CDR3 loop reads CASSLRVAGVWEQYF. CDR3 DNA sequence: TGTGCCAGCAGCTTACGAGTAGCGGGAGTATGGGAGCAGTACTTC.